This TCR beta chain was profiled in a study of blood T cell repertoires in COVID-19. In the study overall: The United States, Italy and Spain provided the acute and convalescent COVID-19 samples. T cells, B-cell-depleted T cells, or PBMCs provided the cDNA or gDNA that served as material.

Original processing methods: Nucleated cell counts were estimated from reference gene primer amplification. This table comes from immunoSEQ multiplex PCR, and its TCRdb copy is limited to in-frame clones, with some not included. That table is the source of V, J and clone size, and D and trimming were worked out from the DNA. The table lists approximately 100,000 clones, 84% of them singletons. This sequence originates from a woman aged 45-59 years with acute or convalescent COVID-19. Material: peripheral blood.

Here the CDR3 reads CASRARQNTEAFF. Here the CDR3 DNA reads TGTGCCAGTAGGGCCAGACAGAACACTGAAGCTTTCTTT. This rearrangement joins TRBV19 to TRBJ1-1; D not resolved. The CDR3 contains 13 residues. V was cut by 6 bases and J by 1 base, with 9 bases left in between. Germline assignment: CDR1 LNHDA and CDR2 SQIVND (reference sequence). Together with reference TRBV19 and TRBJ1-1, the CDR3 gives the full variable domain: DGGITQSPKYLFRKEGQNVTLSCEQNLNHDAMYWYRQDPGQGLRLIYYSQIVNDFQKGDIAEGYSVSREKKESFPLTVTSAQKNPTAFYLCASRARQNTEAFFGQGTRLTVV.